The present T cell receptor (beta chain) was sequenced within a study of cytomegalovirus exposure and HLA in healthy donors (dated 2017 in TCRdb). With respect to the entire study: According to a later analysis, the approximately 120 validation repertoires were produced on the same platform as the approximately 620 repertoires of the first cohort. In addition to the first cohort of 666 subjects, a separate validation cohort of over 90 different subjects was used. The study combined high-throughput TCR immunosequencing, statistical association of individual TCRs with disease status, and machine learning to predict cytomegalovirus infection status. The study was designed to test whether signatures of past pathogen exposure could be identified by cataloging public T cell receptors. The paper as a whole reports these results and caveats: The classifier was reported to diagnose cytomegalovirus status with high specificity and sensitivity in both the original cohort and the validation cohort. It was suggested by the authors that the approach could potentially be generalized to other disease states and immunological phenotypes. All 110 or so repertoires were used to score co-occurrence in the validation cohort in a later analysis, because that analysis had no HLA typing for the cohort. A later analysis found that TCRs clustered in the first cohort also tended to co-occur in the roughly 120 validation repertoires, with 94% of cluster scores above 0. Most TCR sequences were observed very rarely across donors, whereas some public TCRs were present in many individuals. In vitro tests confirmed that a few of the cytomegalovirus-associated TCR beta chains recognize cytomegalovirus antigens. The study gave a list of about 150 TCR beta chains associated with cytomegalovirus.

The library was made by the immunoSEQ multiplex PCR assay. The source study handled its data this way. A statistical classification framework was developed to diagnose cytomegalovirus status using the catalog of TCR beta chain sequences. In TCRdb, the immuneACCESS table is reduced to in-frame sequences with V and J assigned. These tables do not hold every clone; where another copy was compared, an unresolved V gene accounts for under half, and the others remain unexplained. That table supplies the V and J calls and clone size; D and trimming were determined from the DNA. This sample is represented by about 140,000 clones; around four fifths of them were singletons. The top ten clones comprise 25% to 30% of the sample. Turning to this clone: This receptor's antigen is unknown. No much larger clone exists at a distance of one base, and base qualities are not known.

V trim: 7 bases; J trim: 1 base; unmatched bases: 7. CDR1 and CDR2 are drawn from the germline V gene (reference sequence): LNHDA, SQIVND. Spanning cysteine to phenylalanine, the CDR3 consists of 15 amino acids. Only the CDR3 DNA stays, 45 bases, in frame from base 1. The donors belonged to the validation cohort of over a hundred subjects, which was separate from the approximately 680-subject first cohort. This sequence uses TRBV19 and TRBJ1-2, with TRBD1 identical over 9 junction bases. The clonotype comes from a man under 40 in good health and CMV-seropositive. The sample was PBMCs. The bases are TGTGCCAGTACGTGGGGGACAGGGCGTAACTATGGCTACACCTTC. Its coded protein is CASTWGTGRNYGYTF.